The T cell receptor beta chain under discussion was sequenced for a study of cytotoxic CD8 clonotypes in ibrutinib-treated CLL (dated by TCRdb to about 2021). For context, the study as a whole: The cohort was composed of ten to eleven relapsed/refractory and about 15 treatment-naive patients; IGHV unmutated status was identified in 17 patients. Patients were still on ibrutinib when every remission and progressive disease sample was collected. An average of around 250,000 productive templates and some 99,000 productive rearrangements was obtained per sample. Responses were partial in roughly 24 patients and complete in 2; after median around 66 months follow-up, about 15 stayed in remission and roughly twelve progressed. The response samples were drawn at a median of 12 months into treatment, with a range of about 6 to 36 months. Longitudinal samples were available for about 30% of the roughly 90 trial participants. Cryopreserved peripheral blood mononuclear cells were obtained prior to treatment, at the time of response, and at either disease progression or sustained remission. Overall study outcomes, separate from this receptor: Baseline clonality was found to be higher than that of age-matched healthy donors and was strongly correlated with circulating CD8+ T-cell counts. Public clonotypes were rare and either shrank or stayed stable during treatment, and the rise in clonality at ibrutinib response reflected expansion of private clonotypes. At ibrutinib response clonality went up, during sustained remission it held steady, and at progression it dropped back toward baseline. Lymph node repertoires were not examined, and the timing of sampling was not matched between patients in sustained remission and those whose disease progressed.

Interpreted using the paper, the time point label stands for: progressive disease on ibrutinib. For TCR beta library preparation, 1.5 to 2 micrograms of genomic DNA was extracted from cryopreserved PBMCs. Longitudinal blood samples from CLL patients receiving ibrutinib monotherapy were subjected to high-throughput TCR beta sequencing. Patients were enrolled in a phase 2 open-label single-center ibrutinib monotherapy trial. As concerns this clone: Its antigen remains unidentified. No much larger clone is present one base from it, and per-base qualities are unavailable.

Cut back by 4 bases and 0 bases, the V and J ends lie 13 bases apart. The CDR3 runs 16 amino acids, cysteine and phenylalanine included. Of all the DNA, just the CDR3 is kept, 48 bases in frame from base 1. The germline V gene provides CDR1 SNHLY and CDR2 FYNNEI. On a MiSeq, deep resolution sequencing aimed for a depth between 1 in 1 million and 1 in 200,000 T cells, with each clonotype covered around 9.2x on average. TCR beta libraries were generated with the immunoSEQ hsTCRB Kit. The authors' analysis ran thus. The data were analyzed with ImmunoSEQ Analyzer and ImmunoSEQ Data Assistant, and V, D and J gene assignments followed IMGT definitions. Clonality, which ranges from 0 to 1, was calculated by subtracting the normalized Shannon entropy of productive rearrangement frequencies from one. Only overrepresented clonotypes making up at least 0.05% of each patient's repertoire were included in the public clonotype analysis. Repertoires from thirteen age-matched healthy donors in immuneACCESS were used as clonality controls. TCRdb re-hosts the immuneACCESS table, in-frame sequences only. Its copies lack some clones; in the studies checked, an unresolved V gene accounts for under half of them, and the cause for the rest is not known. V, J and clone size are taken as reported in that table, and D and trimming were inferred from the DNA itself. Here the sample has about 10,000 clones; about 80% occur a single time. 15% to 20% of the sample lies in the top ten.

The receptor was derived from a human donor with chronic lymphocytic leukemia. The chain employs TRBV2 and TRBJ1-5; perhaps TRBD1 is the D gene, with 5 bases matching. Sample: PBMCs, taken at disease progression, from a patient treated with ibrutinib. The DNA is as follows: TGTGCCAGCAGTGGACAGTTTACCTTTAGCAATCAGCCCCAGCATTTT. It specifies CASSGQFTFSNQPQHF.